This T cell receptor beta chain was sequenced during a study of blood T cell repertoires in COVID-19. The germline V gene has CDR1 MNHEY and CDR2 SVGAGI. The CDR3 runs 12 residues. V lost 10 bases and J 3 bases, leaving 12 bases between the germline ends. Libraries were prepared by immunoSEQ multiplex PCR; TCRdb keeps only in-frame clonotypes and omits some of them. The table has about 260,000 clones, about nine tenths seen once. The sequencing sample was made of peripheral blood. The rearrangement uses TRBV6-5 and TRBJ1-1, with a weak D call TRBD1 (6 bases). This TCR was recovered from a woman in her thirties or forties with acute or convalescent COVID-19. CDR3 nucleotide sequence: TGTGCCATCCACGGACAGCACACTGAAGCTTTCTTT. It specifies CAIHGQHTEAFF.